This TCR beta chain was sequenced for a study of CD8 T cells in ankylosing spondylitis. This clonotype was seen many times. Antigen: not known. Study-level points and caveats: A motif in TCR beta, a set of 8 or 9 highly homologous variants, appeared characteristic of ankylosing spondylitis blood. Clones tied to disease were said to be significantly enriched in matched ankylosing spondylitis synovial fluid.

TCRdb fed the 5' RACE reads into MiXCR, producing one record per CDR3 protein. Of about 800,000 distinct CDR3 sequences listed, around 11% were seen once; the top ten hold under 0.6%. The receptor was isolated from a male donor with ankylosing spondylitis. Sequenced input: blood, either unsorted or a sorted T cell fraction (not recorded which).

CDR3 in amino acids: CSARPQSIGLYEQYF. The DNA of the CDR3 is TGCAGTGCTAGACCCCAGAGCATTGGTCTGTACGAGCAGTACTTC. The V gene is TRBV20-1, the J gene TRBJ2-7; D call uncertain. CDR3 length: 15 residues. V was cut by 2 bases and J by 4 bases, with 18 bases left in between. Germline V CDR1 and CDR2: DFQATT, SNEGSKA (reference sequence).